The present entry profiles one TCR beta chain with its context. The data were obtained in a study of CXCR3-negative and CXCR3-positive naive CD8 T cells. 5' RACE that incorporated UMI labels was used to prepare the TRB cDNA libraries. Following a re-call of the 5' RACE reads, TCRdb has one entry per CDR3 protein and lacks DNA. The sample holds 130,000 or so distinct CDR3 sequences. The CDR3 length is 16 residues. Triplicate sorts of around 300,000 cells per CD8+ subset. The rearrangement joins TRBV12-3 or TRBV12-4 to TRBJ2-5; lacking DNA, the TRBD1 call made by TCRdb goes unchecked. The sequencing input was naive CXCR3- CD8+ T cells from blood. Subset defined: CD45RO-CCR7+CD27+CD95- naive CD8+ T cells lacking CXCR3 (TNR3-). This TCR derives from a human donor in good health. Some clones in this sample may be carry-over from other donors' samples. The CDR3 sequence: CASSSGQGGPQETQYF.